These 14 T cell receptor beta chains were sequenced from one sample in a study of shared clonotypes between healthy human individuals. Assay used: immunoSEQ multiplex PCR; TCRdb lists only in-frame clones, some missing. The table has around 2,100,000 clones, approximately 94% seen once. CD45RO-negative, CCR7-positively selected cells formed the naive CD8 fraction, excluding terminally differentiated effector memory CD45RA+ cells. Sequencing was carried out using naive CD8+ T cells sorted from blood. The receptors shown here come from a man younger than 35 in good health.

The V gene is TRBV29-1, the J gene TRBJ2-3; 11 bases map to TRBD2. CDR3 length equals 16 residues. Germline V CDR1 and CDR2: SQVTM, ANQGSEA. Trimming at V came to 7 bases and at J to 6 bases, leaving 15 bases not matched to a gene. CDR3 loop: CSALIITSGSGDTQYF. The CDR3 bases are TGCAGCGCCTTAATTATAACTAGCGGGAGTGGTGATACGCAGTATTTT.

V gene TRBV5-1 combines with J gene TRBJ2-7; D is undetermined. The germline V and J ends were trimmed by 3 bases and 4 bases, with 11 bases remaining between them. CDR1 is SGHRS, CDR2 YFSETQ, per germline. The CDR3 has 13 residues. The CDR3 DNA follows: TGCGCCAGCAGCTCGTCAATAAGTTACGAGCAGTACTTC. This sequence encodes CASSSSISYEQYF.

The rearrangement links TRBV7-9 to TRBJ1-4, with no clear D. This CDR3 contains 13 residues. Germline V CDR1 and CDR2: SEHNR, FQNEAQ (reference sequence). Trimming cost V 5 bases and J 6 bases, with 10 bases left between them. The CDR3 DNA reads TGTGCCAGCAGCCCTCCCGCGGATGAAAAACTGTTTTTT. It specifies CASSPPADEKLFF.

On this clone itself: Within the sample, other DNA sequences also encode this same CDR3. V is TRBV19 and J is TRBJ1-2, with a tentative D call TRBD1 (6 bases). The CDR3 spans 14 residues. CDR1 LNHDA and CDR2 SQIVND come from the germline V gene (reference sequence). The germline V and J ends were trimmed by 2 bases and 4 bases, with 11 bases remaining between them. The DNA of the CDR3 is TGTGCCAGTAGTATAAAGGGGACATTCTATGGCTACACCTTC. This gives the protein CASSIKGTFYGYTF.

The chain combines TRBV5-6 with TRBJ1-4; no clear D. Germline V gene lookup returns CDR1 SGHDT and CDR2 YYEEEE. This CDR3 comprises 14 residues. V was clipped by 1 base and J by 4 bases, with 8 bases between them. CDR3 coding DNA: TGTGCCAGCAGCTTGAGCCAGCTTAATGAAAAACTGTTTTTT. It encodes CASSLSQLNEKLFF.

The chain employs TRBV6-6 and TRBJ2-3, with unresolved D. This CDR3 region has 12 residues. Trimming cost V 7 bases and J 3 bases, with 8 bases left between them. Germline values: CDR1 MNHNY, CDR2 SVGAGI (reference sequence). CDR3: CASTKETDTQYF. In DNA form, the CDR3 reads TGTGCCAGCACCAAAGAGACAGATACGCAGTATTTT.

The CDR3 reads CASSEIGAGNQPQHF. For the CDR3, the DNA is TGTGCCAGCAGTGAAATCGGGGCAGGAAATCAGCCCCAGCATTTT. This sequence joins TRBV2 and TRBJ1-5, with D maybe TRBD1 (5 bases). The V end was cut by 2 bases, the J end by 4 bases, with 12 bases between. Germline CDR1 SNHLY, CDR2 FYNNEI. The CDR3 is 15 residues long.

V gene TRBV28 combines with J gene TRBJ2-5, with D maybe TRBD2 (5 bases). CDR1 MDHEN and CDR2 SYDVKM come from the germline V gene. CDR3 length: 14 amino acids. The V gene lost 0 bases and the J gene lost 5 bases, with 10 bases spanning the gap. The CDR3 region is CASSLWKSGETQYF. The DNA of the CDR3 is TGTGCCAGCAGTTTATGGAAGTCGGGGGAGACCCAGTACTTC.

Here the CDR3 DNA reads TGTGCCAGCAGTTCCCTTGGGGGCGGCTACGAGCAGTACTTC. This codes for CASSSLGGGYEQYF. The rearrangement joins TRBV6-5 to TRBJ2-7, with D possibly being TRBD1 (6 bases). The CDR3 length is 14 residues. Trimming pared 4 bases from V and 3 bases from J, leaving 13 bases between. From germline, CDR1 is MNHEY and CDR2 SVGAGI.

The gene calls are TRBV10-3 and TRBJ2-7; 8 nucleotides match TRBD1. Germline V gene data show CDR1 as ENHRY and CDR2 as SYGVKD. Trimming cost V 3 bases and J 3 bases; bases outside gene matches: 1. The CDR3 totals 13 residues. The CDR3 loop reads CAISDGTGYEQYF. The DNA for the CDR3 is TGTGCCATCAGTGACGGGACAGGCTACGAGCAGTACTTC.

This chain uses TRBV2 with TRBJ2-1; TRBD1 is a possible D gene (6 bases). V was shortened by 8 bases and J by 0 bases, with 17 bases between the two germline ends. Germline V CDR1 and CDR2: SNHLY, FYNNEI. This CDR3 has 16 residues. Written as DNA, the CDR3 is TGTGCCAGCGGGGGCCTGGCGGAGAGCTCCTACAATGAGCAGTTCTTC. It is translated as CASGGLAESSYNEQFF.

The chain uses TRBV7-9 and TRBJ2-5; TRBD1 agrees at 8 bases. The CDR3 has 14 residues. With 4 bases clipped from V and 5 bases from J, the junction kept 6 bases outside the gene matches. Germline CDR1 is SEHNR and CDR2 is FQNEAQ (reference sequence). The CDR3 sequence: CASSSLQGDETQYF. DNA for the CDR3: TGTGCCAGCAGCTCGTTACAGGGGGATGAGACCCAGTACTTC.

This clone was seen once. The chain uses TRBV19 and TRBJ2-1; perhaps TRBD2 as D (5 bases). V was trimmed by 11 bases and J by 0 bases, leaving 8 bases between them. This CDR3 has 12 amino acids. Looked up from germline, CDR1 is LNHDA and CDR2 is SQIVND (reference sequence). The CDR3 protein is CAGGLSYNEQFF. CDR3 sequence (DNA): TGTGCCGGCGGACTCTCCTACAATGAGCAGTTCTTC.

The chain carries TRBV5-1 and TRBJ2-5; D gene unclear. The CDR3 is 13 residues long. CDR1 and CDR2 from the germline V gene are SGHRS and YFSETQ. Between the trimmed V and J ends, which lost 0 bases and 3 bases, there was a span of 6 bases. As DNA, the CDR3 is TGCGCCAGCAGCTTGGGGGTCGAAGAGACCCAGTACTTC. It is translated as CASSLGVEETQYF.